The clone carrying this TCR beta chain was picked up a small number of times. Its antigen is unknown. V dropped 5 bases and J dropped 4; count of bases not matched to a gene: 7. The CDR3 sequence is 15 residues long. In germline, CDR1 is MNHNS, CDR2 SASEGT. Addition of a universal primer site occurred through template switching, and cDNA carried unique molecular identifiers. From the 5' RACE reads, TCRdb called clonotypes with MiXCR, one entry per CDR3 protein. Found here are about 200,000 distinct CDR3 sequences, roughly a tenth of them singletons; the top ten hold 5% to 5.5%. These data originate in a study of identical twins. General study points: Beta clonotypes that were abundant in cord blood contained fewer insertions, a pattern absent from memory repertoires. Beta out-of-frame twin sharing showed a weaker excess.

Sequenced material: memory (CD45RO+) T cells sorted from blood. The gene calls are TRBV6-1 and TRBJ2-3; 9 bases line up with TRBD1. The clonotype was recovered from a woman younger than 30 in good health. CDR3 sequence: CASSPGQGLSDTQYF. CDR3 nucleotides: TGTGCCAGCAGTCCGGGACAGGGCCTTTCAGATACGCAGTATTTT.